The TCR beta chain under discussion was sequenced for a study of a mutant IDH1 vaccine in newly diagnosed glioma. About the research overall: Of treated patients, 62.5% were men and approximately 40% women, averaging roughly 40 years.

TCRdb's copy holds only in-frame clones and misses some; the assay was immunoSEQ multiplex PCR. This table holds about 29,000 clones, 65% to 85% found once. Described time point: week 23, last vaccination. Topical imiquimod was applied with each vaccine dose, which held 300 ug of mutant IDH1 20-mer peptide. The germline V gene has CDR1 SGHNT and CDR2 YENEEA. V gave up 2 bases and J gave up 6 bases, with 11 bases separating them. The CDR3 runs 13 residues. With respect to this clone: What it binds is unknown.

The V and J genes are TRBV11-3 and TRBJ2-7; D tentatively fits TRBD1 or TRBD2 (5 bases each). Sequenced material: PBMCs, taken from a glioma patient whose treatment included an IDH1 peptide vaccine. The receptor's source is a woman between 18 and 29 years old with glioma. Written as DNA, the CDR3 is TGTGCCAGCAGCTTAAAACAGGAGGCCGAGCAGTACTTC. The encoded protein is CASSLKQEAEQYF.